Listed below are T cell receptor beta chains from one sample, sequenced in a study of blood T cell repertoires in COVID-19. Measured with immunoSEQ multiplex PCR; TCRdb has only the in-frame clones, and not every one. The data hold over 50,000 clones, with roughly 90% observed a single time. Sequenced sample: peripheral blood. These receptor sequences come from a human donor with active COVID-19. The donor label of this sample is uncertain. The CDR3 runs from the conserved cysteine through the conserved F or W. A D gene is named only where the DNA matches it firmly. Part of the rows lack a size; the others show once, few, many or a class for expanded clones.

once - TRBJ1-1 TRBV7-2 CASSLNNMNTEAFF TGTGCCAGCAGCTTAAACAACATGAACACTGAAGCTTTCTTT
- - TRBJ2-7 TRBV2 CASRGRHEQYF TGTGCCAGCAGGGGGAGACACGAGCAGTACTTC
once TRBD2 TRBJ2-5 TRBV2 CASSVTSGRRETQYF TGTGCCAGCAGTGTGACTAGCGGGAGGCGAGAGACCCAGTACTTC
- TRBD2 TRBJ2-7 TRBV28 CASSWGLAGGPPYEQYF TGTGCCAGCAGTTGGGGACTAGCGGGAGGGCCGCCCTACGAGCAGTACTTC
- TRBD2 TRBJ2-7 TRBV4-2 CASSQGVAGGYEQYF TGTGCCAGCAGCCAAGGGGTAGCGGGAGGGTACGAGCAGTACTTC
- TRBD2 TRBJ2-1 TRBV6-6 CASSLTGGEQFF TGTGCCAGCAGCTTGACGGGGGGTGAGCAGTTCTTC
- - TRBJ1-1 TRBV5-4 CASSATGMNTEAFF TGTGCCAGCAGCGCCACAGGTATGAACACTGAAGCTTTCTTT
- TRBD1 TRBJ2-1 TRBV7-3 CASSPTGQERGEQFF TGTGCCAGCAGCCCAACCGGACAGGAAAGGGGTGAGCAGTTCTTC
few - TRBJ2-1 TRBV6-1 CASSESAGSYNEQFF TGTGCCAGCAGTGAATCAGCGGGTTCCTACAATGAGCAGTTCTTC
- TRBD1 TRBJ2-7 TRBV6-6 CASSISQGVSLTEQYF TGTGCCAGCAGCATTTCACAGGGGGTGTCGTTAACCGAGCAGTACTTC
- - TRBJ1-2 TRBV7-2 CASSSFYGYTF TGTGCCAGCAGCTCTTTTTATGGCTACACCTTC
- - TRBJ1-4 TRBV6-2/TRBV6-3 CASSYDQGKVGEKLFF TGTGCCAGCAGTTACGATCAGGGGAAAGTTGGAGAAAAACTGTTTTTT
- TRBD2 TRBJ2-1 TRBV27 CASSLLAGAGGEQFF TGTGCCAGCAGTCTACTAGCGGGAGCAGGAGGTGAGCAGTTCTTC
few - TRBJ1-1 TRBV4-2 CASSQVDRPNTEAFF TGTGCCAGCAGCCAAGTTGACAGGCCGAACACTGAAGCTTTCTTT
- - TRBJ1-2 TRBV10-3 CAISEGGGANYGYTF TGTGCCATCAGTGAGGGGGGGGGCGCGAACTATGGCTACACCTTC
- - TRBJ2-3 TRBV2 CAGQGGYSTDTQYF TGTGCCGGCCAGGGTGGGTATAGCACAGATACGCAGTATTTT
- - TRBJ2-1 TRBV28 CASSFGTLIYNEQFF TGTGCCAGCAGTTTCGGGACTCTTATTTACAATGAGCAGTTCTTC
- - TRBJ1-1 TRBV27 CASSFGGSTEAFF TGTGCCAGCAGTTTTGGAGGGTCCACTGAAGCTTTCTTT
- TRBD1 TRBJ1-5 TRBV18 CASSPLALGPQGVNQPQHF TGTGCCAGCTCACCCCTCGCCCTAGGACCCCAGGGGGTCAATCAGCCCCAGCATTTT
- TRBD1 TRBJ1-2 TRBV2 CASRAQTGNYGYTF TGTGCCAGCAGGGCCCAGACAGGGAACTATGGCTACACCTTC
few - TRBJ1-2 TRBV9 CASSVRGQSGNYGYTF TGTGCCAGCAGCGTAAGGGGACAATCAGGCAACTATGGCTACACCTTC
- TRBD1 TRBJ1-1 TRBV29-1 CSIGQGDWKAFF TGCAGCATCGGACAGGGTGATTGGAAAGCTTTCTTT
- - TRBJ2-7 TRBV18 CASSPSTGNEQYF TGTGCCAGCTCACCAAGTACAGGCAACGAGCAGTACTTC
- TRBD2 TRBJ2-1 TRBV2 CASNPPSGSSYNEQFF TGTGCCAGCAACCCGCCTAGCGGGAGCTCCTACAATGAGCAGTTCTTC
- TRBD2 TRBJ2-1 TRBV11-3 CASSLGTRSGNEQFF TGTGCCAGCAGCTTGGGGACTAGATCGGGTAATGAGCAGTTCTTC
- TRBD2 TRBJ2-7 TRBV5-6 CASSPPGGRVYEQYF TGTGCCAGCAGCCCCCCAGGCGGGAGGGTCTACGAGCAGTACTTC
- TRBD2 TRBJ2-7 TRBV18 CASSPRLAGDGYEQYF TGTGCCAGCTCACCACGACTAGCGGGAGATGGGTACGAGCAGTACTTC
- - TRBJ2-7 TRBV9 CASSPSAGANEQYF TGTGCCAGCAGCCCCTCTGCAGGGGCTAACGAGCAGTACTTC